One T cell receptor (beta chain) is described in this entry. With random hexamers, reverse transcription was performed on about 0.45 to 1 ug of RNA. The amplification used immunoSEQ multiplex PCR on TCR beta CDR3; it spanned 54 Vbeta and 13 Jbeta. TCRdb reprocessed the immunoSEQ multiplex PCR reads with MiXCR, giving one entry per CDR3 protein. The sample consists of 170,000 or so distinct CDR3 sequences, about 95% of them appearing once. The data were taken from a study of CD8 T cells in Susac syndrome. The CDR3 spans 13 residues. V lost 4 bases and J 4 bases, leaving 10 bases between the germline ends. Germline V gene lookup returns CDR1 MDHEN and CDR2 SYDVKM. Sequencing of TCR beta was carried out in blood CD8+ and CD4+ T cells.

The receptor was isolated from a human donor with multiple sclerosis. The sample comprised CD8+ T cells from PBMCs. V gene TRBV28 combines with J gene TRBJ1-2; D remains unclear. CDR3 loop: CASSYKQVYGYTF. DNA for the CDR3: TGTGCCAGCAGTTATAAGCAAGTCTATGGCTACACCTTC.